Listed below are T cell receptor beta chains from one sample, sequenced in a study of blood T cells in healthy people across ages. TCRdb redid the calling of the 5' RACE reads with MiXCR, one entry per CDR3 protein. The table includes roughly 1.7 million distinct CDR3 sequences, about 35% detected once. Input material: blood. The receptors shown here come from a woman in her twenties or thirties in good health. Both conserved end residues are part of each CDR3. The order of the fields is J gene, D gene, V gene, clone size, CDR3 protein, CDR3 DNA. D genes are given only for firm matches. Some rows have no size entry. The others give once, few or many, or a class for an expanded clone.

>TRBJ2-3|-|TRBV6-2/TRBV6-3|few
CASSNSGYSTDTQYF
TGTGCCAGCAGTAACAGTGGCTATAGCACAGATACGCAGTATTTT
>TRBJ2-7|TRBD1|TRBV5-4|-
CASSGGGQGPYEQYF
TGTGCCAGCAGCGGGGGGGGACAGGGCCCCTACGAGCAGTACTTC
>TRBJ1-4|-|TRBV7-9|-
CASSLQQGYDEKLFF
TGTGCCAGCAGCTTACAACAGGGATATGATGAAAAACTGTTTTTT
>TRBJ2-7|-|TRBV18|-
CASSPEDGTYEQYF
TGTGCCAGCTCACCAGAGGACGGTACCTACGAGCAGTACTTC
>TRBJ2-7|-|TRBV20-1|few
CSARWGFSYEQYF
TGCAGTGCTAGATGGGGCTTTTCCTACGAGCAGTACTTC
>TRBJ1-1|TRBD1|TRBV13|-
CASSLADRETEAFF
TGTGCCAGCAGCTTGGCCGACAGGGAGACTGAAGCTTTCTTT
>TRBJ2-5|TRBD1|TRBV5-1|-
CASSLGTGKNQETQYF
TGCGCCAGCAGCCTCGGGACAGGGAAGAACCAAGAGACCCAGTACTTC
>TRBJ2-1|TRBD2|TRBV27|many
CASSLFSGGTSYNEQFF
TGTGCCAGCAGTTTATTCAGCGGGGGGACCTCCTACAATGAGCAGTTCTTC
>TRBJ2-1|TRBD2|TRBV19|-
CASSAVAGAGNEQFF
TGTGCCAGTAGTGCCGTAGCGGGAGCTGGTAATGAGCAGTTCTTC
>TRBJ2-5|-|TRBV2|-
CASTTTRAGQTQYF
TGTGCCAGCACGACGACCAGGGCGGGTCAGACCCAGTACTTC
>TRBJ2-5|TRBD2|TRBV6-1|-
CASRIIGTSGQETQYF
TGTGCCAGCAGAATCATCGGGACTAGCGGCCAAGAGACCCAGTACTTC
>TRBJ2-1|TRBD2|TRBV7-2|-
CASSPRGGLDSYNEQFF
TGTGCCAGCAGCCCCCGGGGGGGGCTAGACTCCTACAATGAGCAGTTCTTC
>TRBJ2-2|TRBD2|TRBV20-1|few
CSARASGTSNTGELFF
TGCAGTGCTAGAGCTAGCGGGACCTCGAACACCGGGGAGCTGTTTTTT
>TRBJ2-1|-|TRBV3-1|-
CASSRGKVLGPFSYNEQFF
TGTGCCAGCAGCCGTGGTAAGGTTCTTGGGCCTTTCTCCTACAATGAGCAGTTCTTC
>TRBJ1-1|-|TRBV20-1|few
CSAWITGNTEAFF
TGCAGTGCCTGGATAACCGGGAACACTGAAGCTTTCTTT
>TRBJ2-3|-|TRBV20-1|-
CSLPTTDTQYF
TGCAGCTTACCAACTACAGATACGCAGTATTTT
>TRBJ1-2|-|TRBV4-1|-
CASSQGNRVYYGYTF
TGCGCCAGCAGCCAAGGGAACAGGGTTTACTATGGCTACACCTTC
>TRBJ1-5|-|TRBV28|few
CASSFLRGASNQPQHF
TGTGCCAGCAGTTTCCTGCGGGGGGCCAGCAATCAGCCCCAGCATTTT
>TRBJ2-5|-|TRBV29-1|many
CSVVGAGEYQETQYF
TGCAGCGTTGTGGGGGCGGGGGAGTACCAAGAGACCCAGTACTTC
>TRBJ2-7|-|TRBV7-8|few
CASSLAGIGPGEQYF
TGTGCCAGCAGCTTGGCAGGGATCGGTCCGGGCGAGCAGTACTTC
>TRBJ2-7|-|TRBV27|-
CASSPGTTSSKQYF
TGTGCCAGCAGCCCCGGGACAACGAGTTCGAAGCAGTACTTC
>TRBJ2-3|-|TRBV5-1|-
CASRDPEGPTDTQYF
TGCGCCAGCCGGGACCCCGAAGGCCCCACAGATACGCAGTATTTT
>TRBJ1-2|-|TRBV7-2|once
CASSLVRGEGDYGYTF
TGTGCCAGCAGCTTAGTTCGGGGGGAGGGAGACTATGGCTACACCTTC
>TRBJ2-3|TRBD1|TRBV11-2|few
CASSFPGQADTQYF
TGTGCCAGCAGCTTCCCCGGACAGGCAGATACGCAGTATTTT
>TRBJ2-3|-|TRBV30|-
CAWSVQGGLDTQYF
TGTGCCTGGAGTGTACAGGGGGGGCTCGATACGCAGTATTTT
>TRBJ2-1|-|TRBV3-1|-
CASSQDSRGNGTYNEQFF
TGTGCCAGCAGCCAAGACTCTAGGGGTAACGGGACCTACAATGAGCAGTTCTTC
>TRBJ1-1|-|TRBV7-6|-
CASSRGQTTEAFF
TGTGCCAGCAGCCGCGGACAGACCACTGAAGCTTTCTTT
>TRBJ2-5|TRBD2|TRBV5-1|-
CASSFSGSAETQYF
TGCGCCAGCAGCTTTAGCGGGAGTGCGGAGACCCAGTACTTC
>TRBJ2-4|TRBD1|TRBV14|few
CASSVAGTGFRRAYF
TGTGCCAGCAGCGTAGCCGGGACAGGATTCCGTAGGGCGTACTTC
>TRBJ2-3|-|TRBV28|few
CASQARGDTQYF
TGTGCCAGCCAGGCGCGGGGAGATACGCAGTATTTT
>TRBJ1-1|-|TRBV2|-
CASILGPGGAFF
TGTGCCAGCATCTTGGGCCCGGGTGGAGCTTTCTTT
>TRBJ1-2|-|TRBV15|-
CATSRVEGWYGYTF
TGTGCCACCAGCAGAGTAGAGGGTTGGTACGGCTACACCTTC
>TRBJ2-1|-|TRBV25-1|-
CASPDEDTSSSYNEQFF
TGTGCCAGCCCTGACGAGGACACCTCGAGCTCCTACAATGAGCAGTTCTTC